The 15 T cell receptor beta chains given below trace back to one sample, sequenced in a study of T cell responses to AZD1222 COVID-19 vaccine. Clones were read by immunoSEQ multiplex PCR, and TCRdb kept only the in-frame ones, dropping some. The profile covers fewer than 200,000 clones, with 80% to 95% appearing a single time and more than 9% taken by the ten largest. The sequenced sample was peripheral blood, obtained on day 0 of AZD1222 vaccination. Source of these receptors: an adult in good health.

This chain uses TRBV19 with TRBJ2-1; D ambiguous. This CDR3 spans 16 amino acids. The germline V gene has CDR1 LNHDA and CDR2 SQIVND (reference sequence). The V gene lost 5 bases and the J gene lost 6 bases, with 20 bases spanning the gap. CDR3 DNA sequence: TGTGCCAGTAGTCCGGGCGGACCTCTCTACTCCAATGAGCAGTTCTTC. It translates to CASSPGGPLYSNEQFF.

The CDR3 nucleotides read TGCGCCAGCAGCCCTAACCTGGGGTACGAGCAGTACGTC. This sequence encodes CASSPNLGYEQYV. This chain joins TRBV4-1 and TRBJ2-7, with no clear D. CDR1 and CDR2 from the germline V gene are MGHRA and YSYEKL. This CDR3 has 13 amino acids. The V gene lost 4 bases and the J gene lost 4 bases, with 11 bases spanning the gap.

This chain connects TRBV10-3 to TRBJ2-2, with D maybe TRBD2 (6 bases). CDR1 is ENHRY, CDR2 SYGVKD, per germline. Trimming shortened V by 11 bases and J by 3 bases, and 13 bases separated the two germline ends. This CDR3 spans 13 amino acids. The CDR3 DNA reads TGTGCCGCTGGGACTGCCGACACCGGGGAGCTGTTTTTT. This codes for CAAGTADTGELFF.

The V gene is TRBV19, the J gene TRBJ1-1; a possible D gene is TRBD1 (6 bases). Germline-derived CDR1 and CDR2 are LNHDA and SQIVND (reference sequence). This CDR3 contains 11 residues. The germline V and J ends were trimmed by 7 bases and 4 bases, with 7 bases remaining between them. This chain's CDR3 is CASTRGTEAFF. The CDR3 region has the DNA TGTGCCAGTACCAGGGGCACTGAAGCTTTCTTT.

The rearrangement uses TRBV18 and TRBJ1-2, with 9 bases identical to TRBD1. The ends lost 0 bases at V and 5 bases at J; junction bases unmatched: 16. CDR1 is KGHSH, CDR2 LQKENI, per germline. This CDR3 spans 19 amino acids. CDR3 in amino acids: CASSPPGTGYLSSPYGYTF. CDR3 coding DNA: TGTGCCAGCTCACCACCCGGGACAGGGTATCTGAGTTCCCCTTATGGCTACACCTTC.

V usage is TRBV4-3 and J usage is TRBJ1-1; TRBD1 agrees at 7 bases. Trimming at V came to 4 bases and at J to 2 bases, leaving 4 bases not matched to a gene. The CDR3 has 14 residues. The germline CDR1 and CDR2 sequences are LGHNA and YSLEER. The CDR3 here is CASSRDRANTEAFF. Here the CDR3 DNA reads TGCGCCAGCAGCCGCGACAGGGCAAACACTGAAGCTTTCTTT.

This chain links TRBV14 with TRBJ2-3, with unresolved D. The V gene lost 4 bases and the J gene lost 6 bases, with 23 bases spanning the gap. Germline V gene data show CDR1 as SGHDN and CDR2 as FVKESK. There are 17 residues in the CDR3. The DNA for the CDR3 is TGTGCCAGCAGCCTCGAACCGGTGGGAAGCTTTGGGGATACGCAGTATTTT. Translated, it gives CASSLEPVGSFGDTQYF.

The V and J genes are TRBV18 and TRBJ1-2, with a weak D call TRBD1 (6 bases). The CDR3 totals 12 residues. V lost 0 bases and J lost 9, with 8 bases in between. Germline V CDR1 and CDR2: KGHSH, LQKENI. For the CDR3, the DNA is TGTGCCAGCTCACCACCCGGACAGAGCTACACCTTC. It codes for CASSPPGQSYTF.

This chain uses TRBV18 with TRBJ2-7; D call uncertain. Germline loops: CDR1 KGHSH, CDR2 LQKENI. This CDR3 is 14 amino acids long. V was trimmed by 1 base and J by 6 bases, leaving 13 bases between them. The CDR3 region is CASSPRVYSREQYF. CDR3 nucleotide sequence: TGTGCCAGCTCACCACGCGTCTACTCTCGCGAGCAGTACTTC. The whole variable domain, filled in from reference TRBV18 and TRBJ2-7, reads NAGVMQNPRHLVRRRGQEARLRCSPMKGHSHVYWYRQLPEEGLKFMVYLQKENIIDESGMPKERFSAEFPKEGPSILRIQQVVRGDSAAYFCASSPRVYSREQYFGPGTRLTVT.

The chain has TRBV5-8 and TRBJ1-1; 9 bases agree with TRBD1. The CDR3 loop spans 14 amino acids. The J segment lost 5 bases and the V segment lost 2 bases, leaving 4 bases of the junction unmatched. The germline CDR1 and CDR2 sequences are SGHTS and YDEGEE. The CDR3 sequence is CASSFGTGRTEAFF. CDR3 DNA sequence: TGTGCCAGCAGCTTTGGGACAGGGAGGACTGAAGCTTTCTTT.

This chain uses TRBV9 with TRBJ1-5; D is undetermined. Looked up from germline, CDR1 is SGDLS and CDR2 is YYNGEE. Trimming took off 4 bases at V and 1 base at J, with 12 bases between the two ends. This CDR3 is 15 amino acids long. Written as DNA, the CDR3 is TGTGCCAGCAGCCCTGGAACCTTAAGCAATCAGCCCCAGCATTTT. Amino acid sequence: CASSPGTLSNQPQHF. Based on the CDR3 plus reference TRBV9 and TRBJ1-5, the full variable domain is DSGVTQTPKHLITATGQRVTLRCSPRSGDLSVYWYQQSLDQGLQFLIQYYNGEERAKGNILERFSAQQFPDLHSELNLSSLELGDSALYFCASSPGTLSNQPQHFGDGTRLSIL.

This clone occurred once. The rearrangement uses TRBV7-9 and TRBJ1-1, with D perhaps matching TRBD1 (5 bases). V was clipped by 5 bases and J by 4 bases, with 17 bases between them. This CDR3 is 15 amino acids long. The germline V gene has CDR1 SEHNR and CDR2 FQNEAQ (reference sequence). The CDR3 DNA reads TGTGCCAGCAGCCCATCTGGGGGGTTGGGCACTGAAGCTTTCTTT. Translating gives CASSPSGGLGTEAFF.

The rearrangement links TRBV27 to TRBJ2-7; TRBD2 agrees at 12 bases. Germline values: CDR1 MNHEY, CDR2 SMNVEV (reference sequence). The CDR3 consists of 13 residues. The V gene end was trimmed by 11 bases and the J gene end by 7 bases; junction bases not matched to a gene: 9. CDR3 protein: CASGLAGGFEQYF. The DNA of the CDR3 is TGTGCCTCGGGACTAGCGGGTGGCTTTGAGCAGTACTTC.

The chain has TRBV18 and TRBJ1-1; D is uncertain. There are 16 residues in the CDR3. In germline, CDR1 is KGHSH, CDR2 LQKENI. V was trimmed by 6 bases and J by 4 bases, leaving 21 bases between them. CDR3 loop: CASSPLFPQSGTEAFF. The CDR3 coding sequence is TGTGCCAGCTCGCCCCTCTTCCCCCAGAGTGGCACTGAAGCTTTCTTT.

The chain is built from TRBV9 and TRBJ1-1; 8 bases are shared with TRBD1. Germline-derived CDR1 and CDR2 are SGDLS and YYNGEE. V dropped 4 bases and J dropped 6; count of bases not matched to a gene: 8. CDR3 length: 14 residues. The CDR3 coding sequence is TGTGCCAGCAGCAGTTCAGGGGGCGCCGCTGAAGCTTTCTTT. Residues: CASSSSGGAAEAFF.